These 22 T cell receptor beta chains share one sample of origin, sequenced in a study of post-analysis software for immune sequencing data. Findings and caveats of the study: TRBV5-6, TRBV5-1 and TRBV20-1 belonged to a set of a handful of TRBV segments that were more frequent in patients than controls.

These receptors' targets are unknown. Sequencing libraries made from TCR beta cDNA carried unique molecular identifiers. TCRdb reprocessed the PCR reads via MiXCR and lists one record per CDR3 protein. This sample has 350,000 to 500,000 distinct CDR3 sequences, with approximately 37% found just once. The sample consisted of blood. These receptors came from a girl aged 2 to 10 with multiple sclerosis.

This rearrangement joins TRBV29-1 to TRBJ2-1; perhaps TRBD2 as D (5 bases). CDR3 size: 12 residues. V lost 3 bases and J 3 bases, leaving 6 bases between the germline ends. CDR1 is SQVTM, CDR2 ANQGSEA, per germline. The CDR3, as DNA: TGCAGCGTTGACCGGGGCTACAATGAGCAGTTCTTC. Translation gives CSVDRGYNEQFF.

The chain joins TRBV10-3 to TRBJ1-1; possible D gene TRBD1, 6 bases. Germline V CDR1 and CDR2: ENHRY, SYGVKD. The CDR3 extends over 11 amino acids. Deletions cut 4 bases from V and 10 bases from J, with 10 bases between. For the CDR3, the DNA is TGTGCCATCAGTGGAGGGGGGACAGCTTTCTTT. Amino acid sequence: CAISGGGTAFF.

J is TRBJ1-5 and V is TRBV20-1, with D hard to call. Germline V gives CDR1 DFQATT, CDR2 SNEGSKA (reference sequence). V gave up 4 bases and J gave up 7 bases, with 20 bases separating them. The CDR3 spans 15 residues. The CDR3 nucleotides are TGCAGTGCTACCAACTATGAGGCGGTTGCGCAGCCCCAGCATTTT. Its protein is CSATNYEAVAQPQHF.

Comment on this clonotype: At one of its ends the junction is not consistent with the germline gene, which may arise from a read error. The CDR3 reads CAGSRGTADYEQYF. The CDR3 DNA reads as TGTGCCGGCAGCCGGGGGACCGCGGACTACGAGCAGTACTTC. This chain links TRBV5-6 with TRBJ2-4; D is perhaps TRBD2 (6 bases). The DNA end is a closer match to TRBJ2-7, so the J assignment may be wrong. The germline CDR1 and CDR2 sequences are SGHDT and YYEEEE. The CDR3 totals 14 residues.

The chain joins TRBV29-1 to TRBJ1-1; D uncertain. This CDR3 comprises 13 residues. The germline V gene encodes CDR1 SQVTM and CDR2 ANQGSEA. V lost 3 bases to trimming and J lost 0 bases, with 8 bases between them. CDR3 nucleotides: TGCAGCGTTGAGGACGGGTTGAACACTGAAGCTTTCTTT. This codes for CSVEDGLNTEAFF.

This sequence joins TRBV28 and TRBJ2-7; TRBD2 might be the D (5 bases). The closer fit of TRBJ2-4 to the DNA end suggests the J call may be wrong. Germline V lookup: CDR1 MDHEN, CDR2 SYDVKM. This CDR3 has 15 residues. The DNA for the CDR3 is TGTGCCAGCAGGACAACCGGGGAAGCCAAAAACATTCAGTACTTC. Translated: CASRTTGEAKNIQYF.

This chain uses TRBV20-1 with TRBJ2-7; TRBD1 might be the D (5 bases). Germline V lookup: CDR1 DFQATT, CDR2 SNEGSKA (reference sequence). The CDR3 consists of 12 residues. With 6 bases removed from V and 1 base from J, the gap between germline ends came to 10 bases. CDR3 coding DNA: TGCAGTGCCACCAGACAGTCCTACGAGCAGTACTTC. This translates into CSATRQSYEQYF.

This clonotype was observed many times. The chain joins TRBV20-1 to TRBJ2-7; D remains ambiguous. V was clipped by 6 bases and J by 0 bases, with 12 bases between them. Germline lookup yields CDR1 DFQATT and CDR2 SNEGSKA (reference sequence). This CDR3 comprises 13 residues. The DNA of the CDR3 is TGCAGTGCAAGGAGACCATACTCCTACGAGCAGTACTTC. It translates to CSARRPYSYEQYF.

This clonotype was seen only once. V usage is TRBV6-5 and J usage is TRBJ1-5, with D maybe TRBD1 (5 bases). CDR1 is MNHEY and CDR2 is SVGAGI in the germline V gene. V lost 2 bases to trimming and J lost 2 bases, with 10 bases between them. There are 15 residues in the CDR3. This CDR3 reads CASSYERGGNQPQHF. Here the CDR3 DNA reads TGTGCCAGCAGTTACGAAAGAGGGGGCAATCAGCCCCAGCATTTT.

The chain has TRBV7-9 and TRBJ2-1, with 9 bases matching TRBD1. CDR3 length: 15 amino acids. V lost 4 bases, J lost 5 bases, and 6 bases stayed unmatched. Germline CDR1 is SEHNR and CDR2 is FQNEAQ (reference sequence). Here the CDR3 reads CASSSPGTGNNEQFF. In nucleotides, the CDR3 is TGTGCCAGCAGCTCGCCCGGGACAGGGAACAATGAGCAGTTCTTC.

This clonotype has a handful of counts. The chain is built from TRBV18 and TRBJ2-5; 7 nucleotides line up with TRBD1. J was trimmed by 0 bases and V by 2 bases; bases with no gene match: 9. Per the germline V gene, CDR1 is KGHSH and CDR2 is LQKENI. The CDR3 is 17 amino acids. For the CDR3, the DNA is TGTGCCAGCTCACCAGTAAGGGGGCAGAATAACCAAGAGACCCAGTACTTC. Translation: CASSPVRGQNNQETQYF.

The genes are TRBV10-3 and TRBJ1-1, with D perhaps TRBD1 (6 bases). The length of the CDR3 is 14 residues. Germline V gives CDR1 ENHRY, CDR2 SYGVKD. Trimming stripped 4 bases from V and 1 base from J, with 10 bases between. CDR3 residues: CAISGGHTNTEAFF. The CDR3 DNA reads TGTGCCATCAGTGGGGGACACACGAACACTGAAGCTTTCTTT.

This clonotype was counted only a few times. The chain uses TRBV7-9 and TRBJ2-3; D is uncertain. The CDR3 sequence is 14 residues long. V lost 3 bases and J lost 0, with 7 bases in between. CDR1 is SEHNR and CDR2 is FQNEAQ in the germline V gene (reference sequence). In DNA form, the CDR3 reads TGTGCCAGCAGCTTTGGCAGGAGCACAGATACGCAGTATTTT. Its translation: CASSFGRSTDTQYF.

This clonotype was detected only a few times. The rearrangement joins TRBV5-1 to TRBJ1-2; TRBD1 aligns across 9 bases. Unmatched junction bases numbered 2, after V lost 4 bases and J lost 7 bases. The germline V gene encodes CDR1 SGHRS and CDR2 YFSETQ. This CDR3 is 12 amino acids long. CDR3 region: CASSVDRGGYTF. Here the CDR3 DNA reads TGCGCCAGCAGCGTGGACAGGGGTGGCTACACCTTC.

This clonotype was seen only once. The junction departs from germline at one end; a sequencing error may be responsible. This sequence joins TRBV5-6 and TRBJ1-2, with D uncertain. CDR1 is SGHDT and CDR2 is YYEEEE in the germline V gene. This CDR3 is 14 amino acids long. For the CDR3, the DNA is TGTGCCAGCAGCTTGGTGGCAGGAACTTATGACTACACCTTC. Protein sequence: CASSLVAGTYDYTF.

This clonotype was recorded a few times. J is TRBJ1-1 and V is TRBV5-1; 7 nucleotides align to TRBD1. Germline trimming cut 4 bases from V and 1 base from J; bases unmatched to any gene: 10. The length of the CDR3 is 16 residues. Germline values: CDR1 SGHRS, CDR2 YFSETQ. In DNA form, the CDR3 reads TGCGCCAGCAGCCCAAGACAGGGCCCCGCGAACACTGAAGCTTTCTTT. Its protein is CASSPRQGPANTEAFF.

Written as DNA, the CDR3 is TGCAGCGTTGAAGAACTAGGGATTGCAGATACGCAGTATTTT. This sequence encodes CSVEELGIADTQYF. The gene calls are TRBV29-1 and TRBJ2-3, with D possibly being TRBD2 (5 bases). Trimming left V 0 bases short and J 4 bases short, with 11 bases between. The germline CDR1 and CDR2 sequences are SQVTM and ANQGSEA. The CDR3 covers 14 residues.

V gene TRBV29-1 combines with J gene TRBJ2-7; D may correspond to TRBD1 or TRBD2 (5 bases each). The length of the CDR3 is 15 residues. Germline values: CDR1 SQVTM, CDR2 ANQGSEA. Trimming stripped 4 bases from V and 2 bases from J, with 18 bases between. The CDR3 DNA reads TGCAGCGTTGGGGGAAACGCCCGAGGGGCCTACGAGCAGTACTTC. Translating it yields CSVGGNARGAYEQYF.

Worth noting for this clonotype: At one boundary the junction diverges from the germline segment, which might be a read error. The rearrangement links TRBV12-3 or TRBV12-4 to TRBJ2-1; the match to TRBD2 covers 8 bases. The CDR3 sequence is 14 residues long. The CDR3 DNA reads TGTGCCAGCAGTATAGCGGGATTTGGCAATGAGCAGTTCTTC. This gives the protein CASSIAGFGNEQFF.

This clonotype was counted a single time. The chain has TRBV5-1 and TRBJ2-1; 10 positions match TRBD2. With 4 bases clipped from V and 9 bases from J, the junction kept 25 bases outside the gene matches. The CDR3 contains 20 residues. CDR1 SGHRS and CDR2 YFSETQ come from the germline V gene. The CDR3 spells CASSPKGPSGRNTKRGEQFF. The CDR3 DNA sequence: TGCGCCAGCAGCCCCAAAGGGCCTAGCGGGAGAAATACGAAGCGAGGTGAGCAGTTCTTC.

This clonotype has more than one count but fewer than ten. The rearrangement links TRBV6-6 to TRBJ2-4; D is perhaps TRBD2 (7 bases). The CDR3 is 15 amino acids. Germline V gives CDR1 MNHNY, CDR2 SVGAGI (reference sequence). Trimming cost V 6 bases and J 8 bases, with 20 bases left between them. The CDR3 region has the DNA TGTGCCAGCAGGAACCGGGTAGGGGGGGGAGACATTCAGTACTTC. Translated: CASRNRVGGGDIQYF.

CDR3 loop: CSVVRDSRTGEQYF. In nucleotides, the CDR3 is TGCAGCGTTGTAAGGGACAGTCGAACTGGGGAGCAGTACTTC. The V call is TRBV29-1, the J call TRBJ2-7, with TRBD1 matching 7 bases. The V and J ends lost 4 bases and 7 bases, in that order; junction bases with no gene match: 13. Germline lookup yields CDR1 SQVTM and CDR2 ANQGSEA. The CDR3 is made up of 14 amino acids.